These 6 T cell receptor beta chains originate from one sample sequenced in a study of cytomegalovirus exposure and HLA in healthy donors (dated by TCRdb to the late 2010s). Libraries were constructed by the immunoSEQ multiplex PCR assay. Held by TCRdb, this immuneACCESS table contains in-frame sequences only and omits some clones. Under half of the omission traces to an unresolved V gene where checked; the cause of the rest is unknown. This sample has fewer than 250,000 clones in its table, and approximately 80% of those were observed once. The ten largest clones capture about 14% of the sample. The sequencing input was PBMCs. The receptors shown here come from a woman under 40 in good health and CMV-seropositive.

This chain connects TRBV7-2 to TRBJ2-7, with 12 nucleotides matching TRBD2. J gave up 4 bases and V 5 bases, and 3 bases lay outside the gene matches. The CDR3 is 14 amino acids. CDR1 is SGHTA, CDR2 FQGNSA, per germline. CDR3 bases: TGTGCCAGCAGCGCTACTAGCGGGAGGTACGAGCAGTACTTC. Its translation is CASSATSGRYEQYF.

This sequence joins TRBV4-1 and TRBJ2-3, with D perhaps matching TRBD2 (5 bases). The germline V gene has CDR1 MGHRA and CDR2 YSYEKL. V lost 3 bases to trimming and J lost 0 bases, with 16 bases between them. The CDR3 runs to 17 residues. DNA for the CDR3: TGCGCCAGCAGCCAGGCCAATCTAGCAACTAGCACAGATACGCAGTATTTT. It specifies CASSQANLATSTDTQYF.

In this sample, this clone turned up once. This chain joins TRBV4-1 and TRBJ1-1, with unresolved D. Germline CDR1 reads MGHRA; CDR2 reads YSYEKL. Trimming took 1 base from V and 1 from J, leaving 7 bases between them. CDR3 length equals 14 residues. CDR3 sequence reads: CASSQVQENTEAFF. The CDR3 nucleotides are TGCGCCAGCAGCCAAGTCCAGGAGAACACTGAAGCTTTCTTT.

The chain uses TRBV7-8 and TRBJ2-7, with TRBD1 identical over 11 bases. J lost 4 bases, V lost 5 bases, and 7 bases had no gene match. The germline gives CDR1 SGHVS, CDR2 FQNEAQ. The CDR3 loop spans 15 amino acids. In nucleotides, the CDR3 is TGTGCCAGCAGCACCGGGACAGGGGGTGTATACGAGCAGTACTTC. Protein product: CASSTGTGGVYEQYF.

The chain has TRBV30 and TRBJ2-5; D unclear. V was trimmed by 1 base and J by 4 bases, leaving 13 bases between them. Germline assignment: CDR1 GTSNPN and CDR2 SVGIG (reference sequence). The CDR3 totals 14 residues. CDR3 DNA sequence: TGTGCCTGGAGTGCCCCCCAAAGTCGAGAGACCCAGTACTTC. Translated: CAWSAPQSRETQYF. The full variable domain, rest sourced from reference TRBV30 and TRBJ2-5, is SQTIHQWPATLVQPVGSPLSLECTVEGTSNPNLYWYRQAAGRGLQLLFYSVGIGQISSEVPQNLSASRPQDRQFILSSKKLLLSDSGFYLCAWSAPQSRETQYFGPGTRLLVL.

The genes are TRBV20-1 and TRBJ2-1; D not resolved. The germline gives CDR1 DFQATT, CDR2 SNEGSKA (reference sequence). The CDR3 extends over 11 amino acids. Between the trimmed V and J ends, which lost 6 bases and 10 bases, there was a span of 13 bases. For the CDR3, the DNA is TGCAGTGCCATCGGATCTTCGGAGCAGTTCTTC. Translation: CSAIGSSEQFF.